The clone carrying this T cell receptor beta chain showed up just a few times. Its cognate antigen is unknown. Tregs were sorted as CD4+CD25+CD127-/low cells. Study observations and caveats: Greatest tumor Treg TCR overlap was with tumor naive CD4+ cells. Larger-cohort validation covered only one TCR beta V-J rearrangement.

After constant-region reverse-primer amplification, full-length variable regions underwent semi-nested PCR with Nested Universal Primer A. TCRdb used MiXCR to reprocess the 5' RACE reads, holding one entry per CDR3 protein. Of fewer than 50,000 distinct CDR3 sequences listed, over 20% are singletons. Germline V CDR1 and CDR2: SGHRS, YFSETQ. V shed 0 bases and J shed 1 base, with 8 bases lying between them. CDR3 size: 14 residues. The clonotype was recovered from a female donor with breast cancer. The chain employs TRBV5-1 and TRBJ2-7; TRBD2 is a possible D gene (6 bases). Sequencing was performed on Tregs sorted from a lymph node. The CDR3 sequence: CASSLAGESYEQYF. CDR3 nucleotides: TGCGCCAGCAGCTTGGCGGGGGAGTCCTACGAGCAGTACTTC.